This T cell receptor beta chain was observed in a study of metastatic and nonmetastatic thyroid tumors. The germline CDR1 and CDR2 sequences are SGHAT and FQNNGV. The CDR3 contains 15 residues. V dropped 5 bases and J dropped 1 base, with 15 bases sitting between them. Via MiXCR, TCRdb re-called the PCR reads. This table holds about 20,000 clones, 10% to 15% found once. Thyroid surgery took place with no prior treatment in any patient. This clone was observed at least ten times. The sequencing sample was made of blood. This sequence joins TRBV11-2 and TRBJ2-7; D assignment may be TRBD1 or TRBD2 (5 bases each). This TCR was sampled from a male donor with papillary thyroid cancer or a benign thyroid nodule (not recorded which). Some clones in this sample may be carry-over from other donors' samples. Here the CDR3 DNA reads TGTGCCAGCAGCCCCCGGGACCACATATCCTACGAGCAGTACTTC. It is translated as CASSPRDHISYEQYF. The full variable domain, completed using reference TRBV11-2 and TRBJ2-7, is EAGVAQSPRYKIIEKRQSVAFWCNPISGHATLYWYQQILGQGPKLLIQFQNNGVVDDSQLPKDRFSAERLKGVDSTLKIQPAKLEDSAVYLCASSPRDHISYEQYFGPGTRLTVT.